This T cell receptor beta chain was recovered during a study of T-cell memory formation after mild COVID-19. Study-wide background: TCR clusters were mostly donor specific.

The study, taken as a whole, reports: Cross-reactive memory seemingly joined, as some responding clones were found in pre-infection memory.

The CDR3 runs to 14 residues. Trimming removed 4 bases at V and 0 bases at J, with 8 bases between. In germline, CDR1 is LNHNV, CDR2 YYDKDF (reference sequence). Each CDR3 protein is one row after TCRdb ran MiXCR on the 5' RACE reads. The table includes about 390,000 distinct CDR3 sequences, approximately 15% detected once. This clonotype was detected a few times. Its cognate antigen is unknown. The sample comprised PBMCs or a T cell subset sorted from them (not recorded which). This chain uses TRBV15 with TRBJ2-3, with unresolved D. The receptor was isolated from a man younger than 35 who had mild COVID-19 (a few samples of this study predate the infection). Cell type and time point are not known. The CDR3 protein is CATSMFESTDTQYF. The CDR3 DNA reads TGTGCCACCAGCATGTTTGAGAGCACAGATACGCAGTATTTT.